This section outlines one TCR beta chain sequence together with its context. Antigen specificity is unknown. The data are from a study of tumor and adjacent non-tumor tissue in lung cancer. The library came from three nested PCR rounds adapted from ARM-PCR protocols. In TCRdb, the multiplex PCR reads were re-called with MiXCR into one record per CDR3 protein. Of 90,000 to 110,000 distinct CDR3 sequences listed, roughly 74% are singletons. Study-wide points: Tumor tissue had significantly higher TCR diversity than normal lung.

V lost 5 bases, J lost 0 bases, and 11 bases lay in between. Per the germline V gene, CDR1 is LNHDA and CDR2 is SQIVND (reference sequence). The CDR3 has 15 residues. RNA was extracted from bulk tissue without any cell sorting. This chain links TRBV19 with TRBJ1-5; no reliable D call. The origin of this receptor is a woman aged 60 to 75 with non-small cell lung cancer. The material sequenced was lung tumor tissue. CDR3 residues: CASSPGTNSNQPQHF. For the CDR3, the DNA is TGTGCCAGTAGTCCAGGTACCAATAGCAATCAGCCCCAGCATTTT.